The rows below give T cell receptor beta chains drawn from one sample of a study of T-cell reconstitution after alpha-beta-depleted transplantation in children. Each CDR3 protein is one row after TCRdb ran MiXCR on the PCR reads. Of about 420,000 distinct CDR3 sequences in the sample, about a tenth were seen once. The sample here was PBMCs from the stem cell graft donor, taken from the stem cell graft. The receptor source for this set is a human donor who donated a stem cell graft to a child with acute myeloid leukemia. CDR3s include the opening cysteine and the closing phenylalanine or tryptophan. A D gene is named only where the DNA matches it firmly. The listing skips clone size in some rows; elsewhere it reads once, few, many or a size class.

J gene,clone size,V gene,D gene,CDR3 protein,CDR3 DNA
TRBJ2-2,NA,TRBV5-1,TRBD1,CASSFRTGVDTGELFF,TGCGCCAGCAGCTTCCGGACAGGGGTGGACACCGGGGAGCTGTTTTTT
TRBJ2-3,few,TRBV10-3,NA,CAISESRGKTDTQYF,TGTGCCATCAGTGAGTCGAGGGGTAAGACAGATACGCAGTATTTT
TRBJ2-1,NA,TRBV5-1,NA,CASSLSGDGYNEQFF,TGCGCCAGCAGCTTATCGGGGGATGGGTACAATGAGCAGTTCTTC
TRBJ2-4,NA,TRBV20-1,NA,CSAQDLAKNSQYF,TGCAGTGCTCAGGACCTAGCCAAAAACAGTCAGTACTTC
TRBJ1-6,NA,TRBV12-3/TRBV12-4,TRBD1,CASSLIGTGHNSPLHF,TGTGCCAGCAGTTTAATCGGGACAGGTCATAATTCACCCCTCCACTTT
TRBJ1-2,NA,TRBV20-1,NA,CSARSGEGYTF,TGCAGTGCTAGAAGCGGGGAGGGCTACACCTTC
TRBJ2-1,many,TRBV20-1,TRBD2,CSASLAGSSYNEQFF,TGCAGTGCTAGCCTAGCGGGGAGCTCCTACAATGAGCAGTTCTTC
TRBJ2-2,NA,TRBV12-3/TRBV12-4,TRBD2,CASSLRGEGTGELFF,TGTGCCAGCAGTTTACGCGGGGAGGGCACCGGGGAGCTGTTTTTT
TRBJ2-5,NA,TRBV12-3/TRBV12-4,TRBD1,CASSHGQGEETQYF,TGTGCCAGCAGCCATGGACAGGGAGAAGAGACCCAGTACTTC
TRBJ1-1,many,TRBV5-4,NA,CASSGGGVIGRGTEAFF,TGTGCCAGCAGCGGAGGGGGAGTGATAGGGCGGGGCACTGAAGCTTTCTTT
TRBJ2-7,few,TRBV6-5,NA,CASSYDRSYEQYF,TGTGCCAGCAGTTACGACAGGTCCTACGAGCAGTACTTC
TRBJ2-1,few,TRBV20-1,NA,CSAPSHGDEQFF,TGCAGTGCTCCTAGTCATGGCGATGAGCAGTTCTTC
TRBJ2-1,many,TRBV9,TRBD2,CASSVKGVGGSSYNEQFF,TGTGCCAGCAGCGTAAAGGGTGTGGGCGGGAGTTCCTACAATGAGCAGTTCTTC
TRBJ1-2,few,TRBV4-1,NA,CASSQDGGITF,TGCGCCAGCAGCCAAGATGGGGGTATCACCTTC
TRBJ2-5,many,TRBV12-3/TRBV12-4,NA,CAILLGDEETQYF,TGTGCCATCCTACTGGGGGATGAAGAGACCCAGTACTTC
TRBJ1-1,NA,TRBV29-1,TRBD1,CSGVPGQGPVAFF,TGCAGCGGGGTCCCGGGACAGGGACCGGTGGCTTTCTTT
TRBJ2-5,few,TRBV7-3,NA,CASSLTGRQGETQYF,TGTGCCAGCAGCTTAACTGGGCGCCAGGGAGAGACCCAGTACTTC
TRBJ2-5,few,TRBV6-2/TRBV6-3,TRBD2,CASSRRRGSGGPRETQYF,TGTGCCAGCAGCCGTCGGAGGGGTAGCGGGGGCCCCCGGGAGACCCAGTACTTC
TRBJ2-1,few,TRBV7-2,NA,CASSLAEVWATEQFF,TGTGCCAGCAGCTTAGCGGAGGTTTGGGCTACTGAGCAGTTCTTC
TRBJ2-3,NA,TRBV6-5,TRBD2,CASSLTGGWTDTQYF,TGTGCCAGCAGTTTGACGGGAGGGTGGACAGATACGCAGTATTTT
TRBJ2-3,many,TRBV29-1,TRBD2,CSAGLAGVQDTQYF,TGCAGCGCTGGACTAGCGGGAGTCCAAGATACGCAGTATTTT
TRBJ2-6,few,TRBV13,NA,CASSLGGGTGANVLTF,TGTGCCAGCAGCTTAGGCGGAGGTACTGGGGCCAACGTCCTGACTTTC
TRBJ2-1,NA,TRBV5-1,NA,CASCRDGLTDEQFF,TGCGCCAGCTGCCGGGACGGGCTCACGGATGAGCAGTTCTTC
TRBJ2-1,NA,TRBV12-3/TRBV12-4,TRBD1,CASSLALGQDYNEQFF,TGTGCCAGCAGTTTAGCGCTGGGACAGGACTACAATGAGCAGTTCTTC
TRBJ1-4,many,TRBV4-1,NA,CASSQGTVATNEKLFF,TGCGCCAGCAGCCAAGGGACAGTTGCAACTAATGAAAAACTGTTTTTT
TRBJ2-3,few,TRBV12-3/TRBV12-4,NA,CASSSLSGGWADTQYF,TGTGCCAGCAGTTCTCTCTCGGGGGGCTGGGCAGATACGCAGTATTTT
TRBJ2-1,many,TRBV25-1,NA,CASSESEGEAYNEQFF,TGTGCCAGCAGTGAATCTGAGGGGGAAGCCTACAATGAGCAGTTCTTC
TRBJ2-4,few,TRBV12-3/TRBV12-4,NA,CASSLARTTSSSSRGNIQYF,TGTGCCAGCAGTTTAGCCAGGACTACTTCTTCGTCGTCCAGAGGAAACATTCAGTACTTC
TRBJ1-6,many,TRBV5-1,TRBD1,CASSQTGGNSPLHF,TGCGCCAGCAGCCAGACAGGGGGTAATTCACCCCTCCACTTT
TRBJ2-2,many,TRBV5-5,NA,CASSLAPGTGELFF,TGTGCCAGCAGCTTGGCGCCAGGCACCGGGGAGCTGTTTTTT
TRBJ2-1,few,TRBV11-2,TRBD2,CASSLLEGLAFYNEQFF,TGTGCCAGCAGCTTGCTAGAGGGACTAGCGTTTTACAATGAGCAGTTCTTC
TRBJ2-1,NA,TRBV28,TRBD1,CASSNPGQGIDNEHFF,TGTGCCAGCAGTAATCCGGGACAGGGTATCGACAATGAGCACTTCTTC
TRBJ1-2,few,TRBV27,NA,CASSFGGDTYGYTF,TGTGCCAGCAGTTTCGGTGGGGACACCTATGGCTACACCTTC
TRBJ2-3,few,TRBV20-1,TRBD1,CSARVRGGRRDTQYF,TGCAGTGCTAGAGTCAGAGGGGGCAGGAGAGATACGCAGTATTTT
TRBJ2-1,few,TRBV6-1,NA,CASSISEQGVNEQFF,TGTGCCAGCAGTATTAGCGAGCAGGGCGTGAATGAGCAGTTCTTC
TRBJ2-1,NA,TRBV20-1,TRBD2,CSAVSSGRLNEQFF,TGCAGTGCCGTCTCTAGCGGGAGGTTGAATGAGCAGTTCTTC
TRBJ1-3,few,TRBV10-3,NA,CAISESSGNTIYF,TGTGCCATCAGTGAGTCCTCTGGAAACACCATATATTTT
TRBJ1-4,NA,TRBV12-3/TRBV12-4,TRBD1,CASSSTGGGEKLFF,TGTGCCAGCAGCTCTACAGGGGGAGGTGAAAAACTGTTTTTT
TRBJ1-5,few,TRBV20-1,NA,CSARGYSGNQPQHF,TGCAGTGCTAGAGGCTACAGCGGAAATCAGCCCCAGCATTTT
TRBJ2-7,NA,TRBV6-2/TRBV6-3,TRBD2,CASSAYPGGQYF,TGTGCCAGCAGCGCCTATCCGGGAGGGCAGTACTTC
TRBJ2-3,few,TRBV6-5,TRBD2,CASSYSLAGGPGDTQYF,TGTGCCAGCAGTTACTCCCTAGCGGGGGGGCCAGGGGATACGCAGTATTTT
TRBJ1-1,NA,TRBV27,NA,CASGRGGHTEAFF,TGTGCCAGCGGCCGCGGGGGGCACACTGAAGCTTTCTTT
TRBJ1-1,NA,TRBV7-9,TRBD1,CASSLYRGEDGSFF,TGTGCCAGCAGCTTATACAGGGGCGAGGATGGATCTTTCTTT
TRBJ2-2,NA,TRBV7-8,NA,CASSPLPGELTGELFF,TGTGCCAGCAGCCCTTTACCGGGAGAGTTAACCGGGGAGCTGTTTTTT
TRBJ2-5,NA,TRBV20-1,TRBD2,CSARDLLGLAGIETQYF,TGCAGTGCTAGAGATCTATTAGGACTAGCGGGGATAGAGACCCAGTACTTC
TRBJ1-2,NA,TRBV6-5,TRBD1,CASSWTGGNYGYTF,TGTGCCAGCAGTTGGACAGGGGGCAACTATGGCTACACCTTC
TRBJ2-7,NA,TRBV7-9,TRBD2,CASSRSGGVEQYF,TGTGCCAGCAGTAGGAGTGGGGGGGTCGAGCAGTACTTC
TRBJ1-1,few,TRBV4-1,NA,CASTGLTNTEAFF,TGCGCCAGCACCGGGCTTACGAACACTGAAGCTTTCTTT
TRBJ1-2,few,TRBV2,NA,CASTSRWADYGYTF,TGTGCCAGCACGTCCCGGTGGGCGGACTATGGCTACACCTTC
TRBJ1-1,NA,TRBV4-3,NA,CASSQDYTRTEAFF,TGCGCCAGCAGCCAAGATTACACGCGCACTGAAGCTTTCTTT
TRBJ1-2,NA,TRBV20-1,NA,CSAREGARSTNYGYTF,TGCAGTGCTAGAGAGGGTGCCAGATCTACTAACTATGGCTACACCTTC
TRBJ2-3,NA,TRBV4-3,TRBD2,CASSHDSGTSAQYF,TGCGCCAGCAGCCATGACTCCGGGACTAGCGCGCAGTATTTT